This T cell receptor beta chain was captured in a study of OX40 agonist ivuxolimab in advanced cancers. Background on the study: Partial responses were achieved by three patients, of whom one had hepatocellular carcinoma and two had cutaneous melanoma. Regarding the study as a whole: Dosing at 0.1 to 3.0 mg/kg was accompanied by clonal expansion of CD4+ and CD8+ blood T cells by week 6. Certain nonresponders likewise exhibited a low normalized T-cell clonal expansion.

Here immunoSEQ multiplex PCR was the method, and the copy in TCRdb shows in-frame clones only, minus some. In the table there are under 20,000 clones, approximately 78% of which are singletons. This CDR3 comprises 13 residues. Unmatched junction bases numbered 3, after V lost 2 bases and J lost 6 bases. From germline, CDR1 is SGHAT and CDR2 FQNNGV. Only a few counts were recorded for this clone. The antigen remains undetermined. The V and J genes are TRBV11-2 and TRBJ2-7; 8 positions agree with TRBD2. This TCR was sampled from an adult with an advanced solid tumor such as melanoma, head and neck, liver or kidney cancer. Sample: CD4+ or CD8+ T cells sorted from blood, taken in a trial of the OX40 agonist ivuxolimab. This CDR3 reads CASSLTSGFEQYF. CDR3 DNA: TGTGCCAGCAGCTTAACTAGCGGATTCGAGCAGTACTTC.